A single TCR beta chain is shown here with its context. The antigen is unknown. These data originate in a study of response to subunit inactivated influenza vaccine. TCRdb itself ran the RT-PCR reads through MiXCR, one entry per CDR3 protein. Of under 200,000 distinct CDR3 sequences in the sample, around 10% were seen once. The ends were cut back, 4 bases at V and 4 bases at J, with 13 bases in the middle. The CDR3 runs to 15 residues. Findings and limits, study-wide: The authors suggested that few new T cells are recruited per seasonal influenza vaccination.

This specimen consisted of CD8+ T cells sorted from PBMCs, obtained less than 30 months after vaccination. This chain uses TRBV12-3 or TRBV12-4 with TRBJ2-2, with D perhaps TRBD2 (5 bases). This TCR was sampled from a man between 45 and 75 years old who received an inactivated influenza vaccine. Here the CDR3 reads CASSSKELVTGELFF. The CDR3 coding sequence is TGTGCCAGCAGTTCCAAAGAACTAGTCACCGGGGAGCTGTTTTTT.